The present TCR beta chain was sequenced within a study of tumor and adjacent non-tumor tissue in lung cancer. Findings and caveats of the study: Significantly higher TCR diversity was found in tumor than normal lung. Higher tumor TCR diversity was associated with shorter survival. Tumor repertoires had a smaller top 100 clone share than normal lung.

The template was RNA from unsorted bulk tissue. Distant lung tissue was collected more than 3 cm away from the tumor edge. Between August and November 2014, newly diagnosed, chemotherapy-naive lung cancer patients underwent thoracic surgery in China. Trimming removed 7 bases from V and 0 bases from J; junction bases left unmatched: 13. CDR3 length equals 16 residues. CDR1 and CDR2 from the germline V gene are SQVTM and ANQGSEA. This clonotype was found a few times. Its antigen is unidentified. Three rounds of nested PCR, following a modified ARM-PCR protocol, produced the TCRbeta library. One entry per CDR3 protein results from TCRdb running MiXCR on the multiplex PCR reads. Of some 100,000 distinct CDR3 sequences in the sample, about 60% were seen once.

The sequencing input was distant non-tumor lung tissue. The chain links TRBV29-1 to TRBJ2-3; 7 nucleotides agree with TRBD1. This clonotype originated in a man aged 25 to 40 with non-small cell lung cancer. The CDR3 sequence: CSALQGQQKSTDTQYF. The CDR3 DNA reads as TGCAGCGCTCTACAGGGACAGCAAAAAAGCACAGATACGCAGTATTTT.